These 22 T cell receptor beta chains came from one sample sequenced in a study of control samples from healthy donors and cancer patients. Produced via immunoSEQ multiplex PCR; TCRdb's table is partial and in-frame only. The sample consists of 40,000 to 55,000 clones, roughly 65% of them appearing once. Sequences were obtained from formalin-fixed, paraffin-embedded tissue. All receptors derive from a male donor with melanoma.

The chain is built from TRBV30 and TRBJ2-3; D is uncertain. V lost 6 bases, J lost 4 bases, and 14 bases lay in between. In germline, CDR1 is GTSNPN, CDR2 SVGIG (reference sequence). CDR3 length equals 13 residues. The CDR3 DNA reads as TGTGCCTGCCGGGCCCCCGGAGCAGATACGCAGTATTTT. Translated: CACRAPGADTQYF.

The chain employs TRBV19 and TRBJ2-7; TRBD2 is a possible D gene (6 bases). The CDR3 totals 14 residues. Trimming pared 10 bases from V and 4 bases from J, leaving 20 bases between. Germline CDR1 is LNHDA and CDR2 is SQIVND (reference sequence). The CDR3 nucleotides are TGTGCCACCGGCCGGGGGACGGCGGTTTACGAGCAGTACTTC. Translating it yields CATGRGTAVYEQYF.

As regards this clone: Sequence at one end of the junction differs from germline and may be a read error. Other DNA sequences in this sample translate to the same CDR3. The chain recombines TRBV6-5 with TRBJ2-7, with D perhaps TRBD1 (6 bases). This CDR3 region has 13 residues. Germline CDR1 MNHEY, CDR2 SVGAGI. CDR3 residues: CASSSLQGPEQYF. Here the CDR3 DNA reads TGTGCCAGTAGTTCCCTACAGGGCCCCGAGCAGTACTTC.

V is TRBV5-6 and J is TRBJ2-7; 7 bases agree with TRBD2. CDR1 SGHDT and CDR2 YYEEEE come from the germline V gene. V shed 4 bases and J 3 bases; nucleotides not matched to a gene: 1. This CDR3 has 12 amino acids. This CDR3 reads CASSRGVYEQYF. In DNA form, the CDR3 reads TGTGCCAGCAGCCGGGGGGTCTACGAGCAGTACTTC.

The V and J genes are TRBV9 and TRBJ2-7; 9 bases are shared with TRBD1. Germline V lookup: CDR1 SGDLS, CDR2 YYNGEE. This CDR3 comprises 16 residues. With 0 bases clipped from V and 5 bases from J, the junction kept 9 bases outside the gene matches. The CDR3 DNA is TGTGCCAGCAGCGTAGCGGGACAGGGAGGGAAGAACGAGCAGTACTTC. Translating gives CASSVAGQGGKNEQYF.

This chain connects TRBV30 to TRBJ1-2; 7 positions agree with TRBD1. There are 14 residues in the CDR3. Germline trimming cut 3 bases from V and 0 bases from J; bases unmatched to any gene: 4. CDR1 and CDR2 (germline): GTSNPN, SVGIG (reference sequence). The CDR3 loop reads CAWRGGTANYGYTF. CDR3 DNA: TGTGCCTGGAGAGGAGGGACAGCTAACTATGGCTACACCTTC.

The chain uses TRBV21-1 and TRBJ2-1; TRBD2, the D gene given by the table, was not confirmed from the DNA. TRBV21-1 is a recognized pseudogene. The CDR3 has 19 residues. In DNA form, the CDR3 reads TGTGCCAGCAGCAAAGGCTCTAGCCCCTTAACCTCCTCCTACAATGAGCAGTTCTTC. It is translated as CASSKGSSPLTSSYNEQFF.

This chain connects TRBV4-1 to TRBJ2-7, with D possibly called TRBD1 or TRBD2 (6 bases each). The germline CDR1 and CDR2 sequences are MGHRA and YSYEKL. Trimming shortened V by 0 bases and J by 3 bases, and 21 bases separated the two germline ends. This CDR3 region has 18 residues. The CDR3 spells CASSQEPSLGGGIYEQYF. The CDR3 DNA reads TGCGCCAGCAGCCAAGAGCCTTCTTTGGGGGGCGGGATCTACGAGCAGTACTTC.

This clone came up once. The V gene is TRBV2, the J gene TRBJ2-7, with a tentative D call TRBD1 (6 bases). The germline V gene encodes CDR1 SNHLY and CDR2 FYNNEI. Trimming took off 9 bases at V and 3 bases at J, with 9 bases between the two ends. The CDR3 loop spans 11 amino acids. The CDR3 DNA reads TGTGCCAGTACAGGGTACTACGAGCAGTACTTC. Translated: CASTGYYEQYF.

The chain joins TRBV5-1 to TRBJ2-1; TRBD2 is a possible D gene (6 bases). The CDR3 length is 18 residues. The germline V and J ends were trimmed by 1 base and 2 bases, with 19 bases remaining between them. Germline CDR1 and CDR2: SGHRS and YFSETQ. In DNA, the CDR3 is TGCGCCAGCAGCTTGTCTTTAGTTGGAACGGGAGCCTACAATGAGCAGTTCTTC. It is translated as CASSLSLVGTGAYNEQFF.

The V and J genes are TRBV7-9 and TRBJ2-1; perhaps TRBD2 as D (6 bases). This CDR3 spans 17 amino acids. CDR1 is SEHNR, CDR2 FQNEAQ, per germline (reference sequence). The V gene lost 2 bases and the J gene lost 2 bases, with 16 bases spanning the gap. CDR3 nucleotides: TGTGCCAGCAGCTTATGGGTTTTGGCGGGAACCTACAATGAGCAGTTCTTC. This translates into CASSLWVLAGTYNEQFF.

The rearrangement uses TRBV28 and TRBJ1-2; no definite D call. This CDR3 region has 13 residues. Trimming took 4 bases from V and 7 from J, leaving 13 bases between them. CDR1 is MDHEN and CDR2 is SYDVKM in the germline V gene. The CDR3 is CASSWRHRTGYTF. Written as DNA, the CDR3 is TGTGCCAGCAGTTGGAGACACCGAACTGGCTACACCTTC.

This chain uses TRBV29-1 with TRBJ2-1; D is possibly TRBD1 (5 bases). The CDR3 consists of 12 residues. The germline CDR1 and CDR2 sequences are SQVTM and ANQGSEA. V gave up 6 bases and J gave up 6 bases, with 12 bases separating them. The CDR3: CSVVTEINEQFF. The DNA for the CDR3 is TGCAGCGTCGTGACAGAGATCAATGAGCAGTTCTTC.

For the CDR3, the DNA is TGTGCCAGCTCACCACTCGACCCCAGCCCCATATCGAACACCGGGGAGCTGTTTTTT. Translated, it gives CASSPLDPSPISNTGELFF. This chain links TRBV18 with TRBJ2-2; no definite D call. The CDR3 length is 19 residues. V shed 1 base and J shed 0 bases, with 18 bases lying between them. Germline assignment: CDR1 KGHSH and CDR2 LQKENI.

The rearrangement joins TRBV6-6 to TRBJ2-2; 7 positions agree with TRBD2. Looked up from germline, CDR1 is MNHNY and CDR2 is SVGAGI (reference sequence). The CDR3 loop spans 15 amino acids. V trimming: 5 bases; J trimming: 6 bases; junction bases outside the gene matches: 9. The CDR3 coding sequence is TGTGCCAGCAGTCTAGACAGTGGGAGGGCCGGGGAGCTGTTTTTT. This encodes CASSLDSGRAGELFF.

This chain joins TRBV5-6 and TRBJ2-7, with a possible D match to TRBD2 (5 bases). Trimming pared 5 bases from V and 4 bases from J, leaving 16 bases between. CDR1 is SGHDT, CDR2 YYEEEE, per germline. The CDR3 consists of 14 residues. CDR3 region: CASRPGTRVYEQYF. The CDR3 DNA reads TGTGCCAGCAGGCCTGGCACTAGGGTTTACGAGCAGTACTTC. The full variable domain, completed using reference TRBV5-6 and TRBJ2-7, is DAGVTQSPTHLIKTRGQQVTLRCSPKSGHDTVSWYQQALGQGPQFIFQYYEEEERQRGNFPDRFSGHQFPNYSSELNVNALLLGDSALYLCASRPGTRVYEQYFGPGTRLTVT.

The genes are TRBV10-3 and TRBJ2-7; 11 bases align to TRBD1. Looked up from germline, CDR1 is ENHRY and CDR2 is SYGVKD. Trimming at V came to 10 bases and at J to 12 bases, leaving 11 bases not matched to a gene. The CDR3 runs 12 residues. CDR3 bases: TGTGCCACAAGGGGACAGGGGGTCCTGTGGTACTTC. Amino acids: CATRGQGVLWYF.

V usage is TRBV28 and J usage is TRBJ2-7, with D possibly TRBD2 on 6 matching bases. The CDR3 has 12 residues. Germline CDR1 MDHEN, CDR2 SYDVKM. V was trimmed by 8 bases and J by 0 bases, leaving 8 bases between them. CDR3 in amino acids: CASDGSSYEQYF. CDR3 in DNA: TGTGCCAGCGACGGGAGCTCCTACGAGCAGTACTTC.

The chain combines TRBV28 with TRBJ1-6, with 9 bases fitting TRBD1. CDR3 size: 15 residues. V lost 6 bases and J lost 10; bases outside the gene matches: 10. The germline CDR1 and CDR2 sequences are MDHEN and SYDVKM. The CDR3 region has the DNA TGTGCCAGCAGGGCCGCCGGGACAGGGAACTCACCCCTCCACTTT. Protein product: CASRAAGTGNSPLHF.

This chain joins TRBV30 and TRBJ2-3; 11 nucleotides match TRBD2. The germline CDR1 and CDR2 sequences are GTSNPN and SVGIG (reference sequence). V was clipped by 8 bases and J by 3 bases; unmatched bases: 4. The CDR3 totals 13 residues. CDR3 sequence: CALAGGPTDTQYF. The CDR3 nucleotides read TGTGCCCTAGCGGGAGGACCGACAGATACGCAGTATTTT.

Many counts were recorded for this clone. CDR3 sequence (DNA): TGTGCCAGCTCACCAGCCGGACAGGGGATGCGAGAGACCCAGTACTTC. Its protein product is CASSPAGQGMRETQYF. This rearrangement joins TRBV18 to TRBJ2-5, with 9 bases aligning to TRBD1. This CDR3 spans 16 amino acids. The junction had 8 bases not matched to a gene; V was cut back by 2 bases and J by 4 bases. Germline V gives CDR1 KGHSH, CDR2 LQKENI.

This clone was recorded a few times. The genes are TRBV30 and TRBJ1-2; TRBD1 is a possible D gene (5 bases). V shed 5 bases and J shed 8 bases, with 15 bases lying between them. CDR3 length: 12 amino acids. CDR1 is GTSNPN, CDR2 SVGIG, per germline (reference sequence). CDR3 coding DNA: TGTGCCTGGTACACAGGATTCTTGGGCTACACCTTC. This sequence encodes CAWYTGFLGYTF.